This TCR beta chain was recorded in a study of long-term antiretroviral therapy in people with HIV. Survey-level resolution applied to immunoSEQ assay v3.0. This table comes from immunoSEQ multiplex PCR, and its TCRdb copy is limited to in-frame clones, with some not included. The data contain 30,000 to 50,000 clones, about 85% of them singletons. Samples held roughly 0.85-11 million cryopreserved PBMC before DNA extraction. As for this clone: Its matching antigen is unknown.

General observations from the study: Missing from the dataset were any data on ART adherence, viral resistance or therapy changes.

V dropped 1 base and J dropped 4 bases, with 5 bases sitting between them. Germline V gene data show CDR1 as SGHDT and CDR2 as YYEEEE. The CDR3 has 13 amino acids. The source material was unsorted PBMCs, sampled 3.1 years after starting antiretroviral therapy. The TCR originated in a woman in her 50s with HIV. The chain uses TRBV5-6 and TRBJ2-2; D gene ambiguous. This chain's CDR3 is CASSLQFTGELFF. DNA for the CDR3: TGTGCCAGCAGCTTGCAGTTCACCGGGGAGCTGTTTTTT.